This entry features one TCR beta chain sequence. Authors' processing steps: Estimated nucleated cell counts came from reference gene primer amplification. Method: immunoSEQ multiplex PCR; TCRdb's copy keeps in-frame clones and lacks some. That table furnishes V, J and clone size, whereas the DNA furnished D and trimming. The data contain over 80,000 clones, roughly 87% of them singletons. These data come from a study of blood T cell repertoires in COVID-19. Study information: Samples of COVID-19 (acute and convalescent) were obtained from the United States, Italy and Spain. The analysed material was cDNA or gDNA that came from T cells, B-cell-depleted T cells, or PBMCs.

This CDR3 is 14 amino acids long. Per the germline V gene, CDR1 is KGHSH and CDR2 is LQKENI. J lost 4 bases, V lost 2 bases, and 1 base had no gene match. This chain uses TRBV18 with TRBJ2-7; 11 bases match TRBD2. The sequenced material came from peripheral blood. The sequence was obtained from a man between 65 and 79 years old with acute or convalescent COVID-19. DNA of the CDR3: TGTGCCAGCTCACCAGGACTAGCGGGTTACGAGCAGTACTTC. Protein: CASSPGLAGYEQYF.